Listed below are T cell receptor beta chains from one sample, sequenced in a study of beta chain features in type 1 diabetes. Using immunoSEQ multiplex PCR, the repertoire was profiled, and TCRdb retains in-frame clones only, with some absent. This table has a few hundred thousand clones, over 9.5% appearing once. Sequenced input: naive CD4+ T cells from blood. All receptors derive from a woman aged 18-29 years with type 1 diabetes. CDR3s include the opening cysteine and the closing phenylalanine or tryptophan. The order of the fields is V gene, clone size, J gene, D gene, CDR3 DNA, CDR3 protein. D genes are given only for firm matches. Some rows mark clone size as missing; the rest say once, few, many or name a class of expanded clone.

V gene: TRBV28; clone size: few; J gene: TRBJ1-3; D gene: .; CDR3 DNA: TGTGCCAGCAGGGATTTTCAGGGGTCTATGAAAGCTGGAAACACCATATATTTT; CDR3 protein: CASRDFQGSMKAGNTIYF
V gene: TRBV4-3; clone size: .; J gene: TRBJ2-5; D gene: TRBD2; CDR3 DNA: TGCGCCAGCAGCCCCGGTAGCGGGGTTCAAGAGACCCAGTACTTC; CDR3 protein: CASSPGSGVQETQYF
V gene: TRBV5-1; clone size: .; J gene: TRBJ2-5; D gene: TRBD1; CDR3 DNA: TGCGCCAGCAGCGGGGGACAGGAGCCCACAAAGACCCAGTACTTC; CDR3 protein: CASSGGQEPTKTQYF
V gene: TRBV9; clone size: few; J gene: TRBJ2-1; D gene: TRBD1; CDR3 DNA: TGTGCCAGCAGCGGCCTGACAGGGTCCTACAATGAGCAGTTCTTC; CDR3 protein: CASSGLTGSYNEQFF
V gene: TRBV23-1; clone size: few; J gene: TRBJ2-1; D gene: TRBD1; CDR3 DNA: TGCGCCAGCAGTCAACCCCGGACAGGGCCCTACAATGAGCAGTTCTTC; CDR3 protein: CASSQPRTGPYNEQFF
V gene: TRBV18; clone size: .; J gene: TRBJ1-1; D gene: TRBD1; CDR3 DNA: TGTGCCAGCTCTTTCGTCGACAGGGTCGATACTGAAGCTTTCTTT; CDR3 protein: CASSFVDRVDTEAFF
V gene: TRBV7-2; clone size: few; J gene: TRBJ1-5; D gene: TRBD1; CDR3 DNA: TGTGCCAGCAGCCCGACAGGGGTTAGGGAGCCCCAGCATTTT; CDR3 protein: CASSPTGVREPQHF
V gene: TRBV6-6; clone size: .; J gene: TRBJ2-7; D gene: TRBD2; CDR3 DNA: TGTGCCAGCACCTGGGGGGGGTATCGGGACGAGCAGTACTTC; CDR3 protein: CASTWGGYRDEQYF
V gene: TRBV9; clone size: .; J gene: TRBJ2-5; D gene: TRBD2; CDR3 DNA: TGTGCCAGCAGCCCCGGGGGGGGAGAAGGGGAGACCCAGTACTTC; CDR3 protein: CASSPGGGEGETQYF
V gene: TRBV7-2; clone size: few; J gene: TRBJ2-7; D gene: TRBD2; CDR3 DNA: TGTGCCAGCAGCCCCAGGGTAGGGGAGGGCTACGAGCAGTACTTC; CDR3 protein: CASSPRVGEGYEQYF
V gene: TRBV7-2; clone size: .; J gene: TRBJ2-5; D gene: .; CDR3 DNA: TGTGCCAGCAGCACGGGATTTCGGGTCAGGAGAGAGACCCAGTACTTC; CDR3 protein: CASSTGFRVRRETQYF
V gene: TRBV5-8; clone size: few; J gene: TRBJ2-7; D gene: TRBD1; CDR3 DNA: TGTGCCAGCAGCCGTGACAGGGCCTACGAGCAGTACTTC; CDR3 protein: CASSRDRAYEQYF
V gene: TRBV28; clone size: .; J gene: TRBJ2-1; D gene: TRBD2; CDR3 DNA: TGTGCCAGCAGGGCGGGAGGGCGCAATGAGCAGTTCTTC; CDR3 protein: CASRAGGRNEQFF
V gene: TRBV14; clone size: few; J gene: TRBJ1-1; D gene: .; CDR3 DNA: TGTGCCAGCAGCCTCGGGATCATGAACACTGAAGCTTTCTTT; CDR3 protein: CASSLGIMNTEAFF
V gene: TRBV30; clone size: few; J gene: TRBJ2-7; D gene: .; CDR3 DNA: TGTGCCTGGAGTGATTCGGCTTACATCGGAGTTTCCTACGAGCAGTACTTC; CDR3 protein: CAWSDSAYIGVSYEQYF
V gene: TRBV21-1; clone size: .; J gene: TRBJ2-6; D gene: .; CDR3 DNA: TGTGCCAGCAGCTTCCGACAGGTCCTCTCTGGGGCCAACGTCCTGACTTTC; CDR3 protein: CASSFRQVLSGANVLTF
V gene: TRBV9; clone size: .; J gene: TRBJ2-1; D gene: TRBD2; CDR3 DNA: TGTGCCAGCAGCGCGACCGGGACTAGCGGGGGGCCCCCCGAGCAGTTCTTC; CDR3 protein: CASSATGTSGGPPEQFF
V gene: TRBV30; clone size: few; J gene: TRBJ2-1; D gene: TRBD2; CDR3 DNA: TGTGCCTGGAGTCGAGCGGGATTCTACAATGAGCAGTTCTTC; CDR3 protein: CAWSRAGFYNEQFF
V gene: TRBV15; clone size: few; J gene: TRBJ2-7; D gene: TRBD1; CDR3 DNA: TGTGCCACCAGCAGAGTTTGGACAGGGAGCTCCTACGAGCAGTACTTC; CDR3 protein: CATSRVWTGSSYEQYF
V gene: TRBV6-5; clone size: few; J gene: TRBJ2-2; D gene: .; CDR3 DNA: TGTGCCAGCAGACCTACAGGGTTGGCCGGGGAGCTGTTTTTT; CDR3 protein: CASRPTGLAGELFF
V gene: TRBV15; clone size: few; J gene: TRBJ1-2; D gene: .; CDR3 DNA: TGTGCCACCAGCAGAGAGGACAGACAAGCCTATGGCTACACCTTC; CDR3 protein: CATSREDRQAYGYTF
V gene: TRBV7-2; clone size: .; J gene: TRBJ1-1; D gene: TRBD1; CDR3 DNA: TGTGCCAGCAGCGAAACAGGGGTCTCCGCTGAAGCTTTCTTT; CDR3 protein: CASSETGVSAEAFF
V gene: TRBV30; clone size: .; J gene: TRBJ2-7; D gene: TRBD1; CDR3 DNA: TGTGCCTGGACGGGACAGGGGGTCTACGAGCAGTACTTC; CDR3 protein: CAWTGQGVYEQYF
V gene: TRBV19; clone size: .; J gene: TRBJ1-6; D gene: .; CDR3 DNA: TGTGCCAGCCGGCAGGGGAACCTTAATTCACCCCTCCACTTT; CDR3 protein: CASRQGNLNSPLHF
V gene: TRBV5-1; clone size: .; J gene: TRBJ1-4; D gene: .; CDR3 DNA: TGCGCCAGCAGCTCGGGAAATGAAAAACTGTTTTTT; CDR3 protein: CASSSGNEKLFF
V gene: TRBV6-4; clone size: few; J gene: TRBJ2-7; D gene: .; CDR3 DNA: TGTGCCACCCCGATGAGAATCTACGAGCAGTACTTC; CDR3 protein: CATPMRIYEQYF
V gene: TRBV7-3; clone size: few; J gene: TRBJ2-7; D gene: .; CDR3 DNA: TGTGCCAGCAGCTTAAAGGTTGGAGGGATCCACGAGCAGTACTTC; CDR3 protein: CASSLKVGGIHEQYF
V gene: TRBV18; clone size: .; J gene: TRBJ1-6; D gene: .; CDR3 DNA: TGTGCCAGCTCCCCTGACAGCTCCTATAATTCACCCCTCCACTTT; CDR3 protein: CASSPDSSYNSPLHF
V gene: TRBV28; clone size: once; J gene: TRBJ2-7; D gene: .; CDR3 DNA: TGTGCCAGTATGCAACCCTGGGACACAGATATCGAGCAGTACTTC; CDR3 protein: CASMQPWDTDIEQYF
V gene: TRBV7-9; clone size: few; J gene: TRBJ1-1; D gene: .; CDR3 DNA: TGTGCCAGCAGCCCCCAGGAGAACACTGAAGCTTTCTTT; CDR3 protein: CASSPQENTEAFF
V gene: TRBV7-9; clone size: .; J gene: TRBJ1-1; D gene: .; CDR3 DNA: TGTGCCAGCAGCCTTTCGACGGGGTACACTGAAGCTTTCTTT; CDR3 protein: CASSLSTGYTEAFF
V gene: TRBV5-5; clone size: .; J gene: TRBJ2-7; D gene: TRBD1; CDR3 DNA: TGTGCCAGCAGCTTGGCCCAGACAGGGCCCCAGTACTTC; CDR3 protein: CASSLAQTGPQYF
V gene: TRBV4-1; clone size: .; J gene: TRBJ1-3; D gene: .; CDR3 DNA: TGCGCCAGCAGCCAGCCGGCGGGTCCTGGAAACACCATATATTTT; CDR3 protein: CASSQPAGPGNTIYF
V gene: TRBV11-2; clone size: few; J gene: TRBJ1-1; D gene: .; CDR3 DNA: TGTGCCAGCAGCCCACGCCGCCTCGGGTTAACTGAAGCTTTCTTT; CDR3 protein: CASSPRRLGLTEAFF
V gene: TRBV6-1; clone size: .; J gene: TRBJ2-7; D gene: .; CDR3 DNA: TGTGCCAGCAAAGCAGCTGGACACACCTCCTACGAGCAGTACTTC; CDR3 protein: CASKAAGHTSYEQYF
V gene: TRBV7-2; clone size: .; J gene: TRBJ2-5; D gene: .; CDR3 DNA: TGTGCCAGCAGCCGCATGGGGCCCCAAGAGACCCAGTACTTC; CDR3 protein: CASSRMGPQETQYF
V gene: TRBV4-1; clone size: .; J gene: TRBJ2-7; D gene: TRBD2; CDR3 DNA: TGCGCCAGCAGCCAAATACTAGCGGCCTCCTACGAGCAGTACTTC; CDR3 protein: CASSQILAASYEQYF
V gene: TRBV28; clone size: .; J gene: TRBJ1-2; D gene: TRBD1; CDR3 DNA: TGTGCCAGCACCTCGGGACAGGTTAACTATGGCTACACCTTC; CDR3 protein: CASTSGQVNYGYTF
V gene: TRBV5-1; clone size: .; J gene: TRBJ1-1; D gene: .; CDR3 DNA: TGCGCCAGCAGCTTGGGAGGGTATGAAGCTTTCTTT; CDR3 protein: CASSLGGYEAFF
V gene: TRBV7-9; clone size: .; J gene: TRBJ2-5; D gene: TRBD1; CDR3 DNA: TGTGCCAGCAGCTTCGGACAGGGCCTCCCGCCCTCGGAGACCCAGTACTTC; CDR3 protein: CASSFGQGLPPSETQYF
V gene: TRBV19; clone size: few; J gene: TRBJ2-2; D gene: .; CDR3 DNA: TGTGCCAGTAGTTCGGGACAGAACACCGGGGAGCTGTTTTTT; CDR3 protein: CASSSGQNTGELFF
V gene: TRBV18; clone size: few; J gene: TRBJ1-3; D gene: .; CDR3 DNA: TGTGCCAGCTCACCCCTGTCTAACTCTGGAAACACCATATATTTT; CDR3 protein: CASSPLSNSGNTIYF
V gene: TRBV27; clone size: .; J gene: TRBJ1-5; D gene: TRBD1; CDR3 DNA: TGTGCCAGCAGAGTACAGGGGAGCAATCAGCCCCAGCATTTT; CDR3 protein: CASRVQGSNQPQHF
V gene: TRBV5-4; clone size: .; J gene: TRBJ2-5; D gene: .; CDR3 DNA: TGTGCCAGCAGCTTGGGGCGGGTTACCCAAGAGACCCAGTACTTC; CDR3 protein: CASSLGRVTQETQYF
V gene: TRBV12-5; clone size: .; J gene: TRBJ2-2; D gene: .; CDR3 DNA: TGTGCTAGTGGCTTACCCGCTCGGGGGAACACCGGGGAGCTGTTTTTT; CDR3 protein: CASGLPARGNTGELFF